This TCR beta chain came from a study of blood T cell repertoires in COVID-19. Study-wide context: T cells, B-cell-depleted T cells, or PBMCs supplied cDNA or gDNA.

This clone was seen just once. Followed longitudinally, the Seattle patients had been enrolled during active infection. Trimming cost V 2 bases and J 2 bases, with 7 bases left between them. Germline V gives CDR1 WSHSY, CDR2 SAAADI. The CDR3 length is 14 residues. How the authors handled the data: Nucleated cell counts were estimated from reference gene primer amplification. Method: immunoSEQ multiplex PCR; TCRdb's copy keeps in-frame clones and lacks some. The V and J calls and clone size come from that table; D and trimming were worked out from the DNA. The sample includes about 150,000 clones, approximately 85% of them seen just once.

The specimen sequenced was peripheral blood. The origin of this receptor is a man older than 75 with COVID-19, enrolled during active disease. The rearrangement links TRBV10-2 to TRBJ2-1, with D tentatively TRBD2 (5 bases). CDR3 DNA sequence: TGCGCCAGCAGTGAGCCTAGCACCTACAATGAGCAGTTCTTC. Its translation: CASSEPSTYNEQFF.